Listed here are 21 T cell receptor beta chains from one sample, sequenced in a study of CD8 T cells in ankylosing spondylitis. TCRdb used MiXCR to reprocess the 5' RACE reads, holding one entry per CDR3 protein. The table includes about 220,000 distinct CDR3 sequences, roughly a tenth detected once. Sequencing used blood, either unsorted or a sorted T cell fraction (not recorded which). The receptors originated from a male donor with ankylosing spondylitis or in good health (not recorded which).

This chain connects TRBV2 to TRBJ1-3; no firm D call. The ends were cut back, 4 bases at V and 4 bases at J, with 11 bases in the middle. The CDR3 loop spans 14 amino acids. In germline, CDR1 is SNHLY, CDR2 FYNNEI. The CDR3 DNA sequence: TGTGCCAGCAGTGGTGTTCAGCAAGGAAACACCATATATTTT. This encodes CASSGVQQGNTIYF.

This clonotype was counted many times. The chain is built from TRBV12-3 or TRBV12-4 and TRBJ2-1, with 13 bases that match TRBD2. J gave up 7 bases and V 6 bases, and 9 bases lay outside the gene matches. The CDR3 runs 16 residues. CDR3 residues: CASSPQLAGGPNEQFF. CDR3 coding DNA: TGTGCCAGCAGCCCCCAACTAGCGGGGGGGCCAAATGAGCAGTTCTTC.

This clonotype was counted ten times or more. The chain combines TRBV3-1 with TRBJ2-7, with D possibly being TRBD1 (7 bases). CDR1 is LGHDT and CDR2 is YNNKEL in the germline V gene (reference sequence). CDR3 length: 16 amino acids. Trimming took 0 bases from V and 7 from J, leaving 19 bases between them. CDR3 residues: CASSQDRSRGVKEQYF. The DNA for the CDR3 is TGTGCCAGCAGCCAAGATCGCAGCAGGGGGGTTAAGGAGCAGTACTTC.

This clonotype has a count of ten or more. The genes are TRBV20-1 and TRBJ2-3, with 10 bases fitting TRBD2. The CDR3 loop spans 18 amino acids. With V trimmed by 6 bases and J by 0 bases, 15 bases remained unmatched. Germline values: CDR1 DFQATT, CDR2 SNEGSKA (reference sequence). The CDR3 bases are TGCAGTGCCAGAACTAGCGGGGACGTTACTCCTAGCACAGATACGCAGTATTTT. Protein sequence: CSARTSGDVTPSTDTQYF.

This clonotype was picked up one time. CDR3 nucleotide sequence: TGTGCCTGGACTTACAACACCGGGGAGCTGTTTTTT. It is translated as CAWTYNTGELFF. The chain is built from TRBV30 and TRBJ2-2; D is uncertain. The CDR3 extends over 12 amino acids. Deletions cut 4 bases from V and 2 bases from J, with 5 bases between. Germline loops: CDR1 GTSNPN, CDR2 SVGIG (reference sequence).

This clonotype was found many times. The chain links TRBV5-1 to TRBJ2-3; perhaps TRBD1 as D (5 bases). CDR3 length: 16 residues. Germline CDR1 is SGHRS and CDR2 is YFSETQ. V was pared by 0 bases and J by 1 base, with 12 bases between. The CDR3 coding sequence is TGCGCCAGCAGCTTGGAGGGGTGGCCAGGCACAGATACGCAGTATTTT. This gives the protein CASSLEGWPGTDTQYF.

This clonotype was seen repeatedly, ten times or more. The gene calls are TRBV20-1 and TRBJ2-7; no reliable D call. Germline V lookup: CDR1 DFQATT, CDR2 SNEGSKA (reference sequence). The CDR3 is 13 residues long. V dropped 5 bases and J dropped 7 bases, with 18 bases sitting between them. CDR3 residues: CSADPGSKGEQYF. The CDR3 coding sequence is TGCAGTGCTGACCCGGGTTCCAAAGGGGAGCAGTACTTC.

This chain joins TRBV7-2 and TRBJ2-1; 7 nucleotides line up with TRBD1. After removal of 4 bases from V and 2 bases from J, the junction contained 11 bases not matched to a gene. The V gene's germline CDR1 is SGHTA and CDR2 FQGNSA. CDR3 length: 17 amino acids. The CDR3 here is CASSSSSRGTPYNEQFF. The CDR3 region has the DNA TGTGCCAGCAGCTCGTCTAGCAGGGGGACCCCCTACAATGAGCAGTTCTTC.

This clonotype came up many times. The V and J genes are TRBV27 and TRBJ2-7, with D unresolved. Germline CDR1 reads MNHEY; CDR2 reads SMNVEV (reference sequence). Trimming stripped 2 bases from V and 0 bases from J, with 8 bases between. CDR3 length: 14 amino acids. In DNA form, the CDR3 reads TGTGCCAGCAGTTTAGACATTTACTCCTACGAGCAGTACTTC. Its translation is CASSLDIYSYEQYF.

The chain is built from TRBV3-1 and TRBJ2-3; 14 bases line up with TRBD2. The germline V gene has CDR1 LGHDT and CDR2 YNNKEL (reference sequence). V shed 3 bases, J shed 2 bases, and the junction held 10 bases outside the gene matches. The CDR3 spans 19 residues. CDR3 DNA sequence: TGTGCCAGCAGCCAGCTTCCGGGACTAGCGGGGGAGTACACAGATACGCAGTATTTT. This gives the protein CASSQLPGLAGEYTDTQYF.

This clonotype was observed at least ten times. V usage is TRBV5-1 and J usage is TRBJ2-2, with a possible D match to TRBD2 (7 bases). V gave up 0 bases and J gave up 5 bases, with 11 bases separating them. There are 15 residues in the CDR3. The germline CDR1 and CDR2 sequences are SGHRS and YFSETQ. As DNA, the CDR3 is TGCGCCAGCAGCTTGGAGGGGGGGCGAACCGGGGAGCTGTTTTTT. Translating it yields CASSLEGGRTGELFF.

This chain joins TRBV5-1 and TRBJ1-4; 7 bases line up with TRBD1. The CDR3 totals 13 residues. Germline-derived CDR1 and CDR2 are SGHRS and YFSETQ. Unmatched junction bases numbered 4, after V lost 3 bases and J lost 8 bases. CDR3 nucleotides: TGCGCCAGCAGCTCCGAGGACAGGGAAAAACTGTTTTTT. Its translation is CASSSEDREKLFF.

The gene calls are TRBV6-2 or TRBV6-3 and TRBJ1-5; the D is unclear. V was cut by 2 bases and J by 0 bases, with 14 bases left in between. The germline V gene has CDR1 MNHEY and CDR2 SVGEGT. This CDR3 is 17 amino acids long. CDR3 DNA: TGTGCCAGCAGTTACGTGGAAGGAAGAAGTAGCAATCAGCCCCAGCATTTT. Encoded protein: CASSYVEGRSSNQPQHF.

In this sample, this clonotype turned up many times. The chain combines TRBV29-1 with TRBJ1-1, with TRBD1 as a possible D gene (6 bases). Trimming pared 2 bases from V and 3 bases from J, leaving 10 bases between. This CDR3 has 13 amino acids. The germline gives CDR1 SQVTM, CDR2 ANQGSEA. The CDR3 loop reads CSVETGKDTEAFF. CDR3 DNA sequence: TGCAGCGTTGAAACAGGGAAAGACACTGAAGCTTTCTTT.

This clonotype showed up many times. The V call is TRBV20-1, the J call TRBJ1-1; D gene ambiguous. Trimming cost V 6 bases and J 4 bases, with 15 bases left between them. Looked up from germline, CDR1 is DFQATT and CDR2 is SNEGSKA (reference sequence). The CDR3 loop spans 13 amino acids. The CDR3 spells CSAPRGAGTEAFF. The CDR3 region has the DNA TGCAGTGCCCCAAGAGGAGCGGGCACTGAAGCTTTCTTT.

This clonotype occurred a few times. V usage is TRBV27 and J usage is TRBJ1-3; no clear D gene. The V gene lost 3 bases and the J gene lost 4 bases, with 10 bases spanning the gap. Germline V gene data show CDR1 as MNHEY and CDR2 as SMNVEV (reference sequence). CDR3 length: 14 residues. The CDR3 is CASSLKVSGNTIYF. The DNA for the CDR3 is TGTGCCAGCAGTTTGAAGGTTTCAGGAAACACCATATATTTT.

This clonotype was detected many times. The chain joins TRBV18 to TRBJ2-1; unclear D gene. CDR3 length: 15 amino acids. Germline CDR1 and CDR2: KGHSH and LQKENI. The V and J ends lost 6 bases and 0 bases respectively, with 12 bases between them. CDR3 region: CASSPRPLSYNEQFF. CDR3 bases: TGTGCCAGCTCCCCGCGGCCCCTCTCCTACAATGAGCAGTTCTTC.

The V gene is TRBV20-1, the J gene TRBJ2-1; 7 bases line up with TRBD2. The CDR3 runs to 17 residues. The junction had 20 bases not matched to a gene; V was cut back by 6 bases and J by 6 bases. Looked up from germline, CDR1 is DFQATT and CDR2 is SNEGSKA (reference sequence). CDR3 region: CSAHSVGGGADFNEQFF. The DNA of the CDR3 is TGCAGTGCCCACTCCGTGGGGGGGGGTGCAGACTTCAATGAGCAGTTCTTC.

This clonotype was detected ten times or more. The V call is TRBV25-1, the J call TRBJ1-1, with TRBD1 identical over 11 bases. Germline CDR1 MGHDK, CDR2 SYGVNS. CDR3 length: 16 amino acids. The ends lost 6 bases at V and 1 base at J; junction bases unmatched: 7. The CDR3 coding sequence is TGTGCCAGCAGCTCGGGACAGGGGGACCCGAACACTGAAGCTTTCTTT. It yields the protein CASSSGQGDPNTEAFF.

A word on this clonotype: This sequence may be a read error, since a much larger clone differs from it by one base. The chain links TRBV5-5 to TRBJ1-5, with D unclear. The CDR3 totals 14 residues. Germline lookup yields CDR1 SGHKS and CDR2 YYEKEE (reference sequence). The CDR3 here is CASSLGAGNQPPHF. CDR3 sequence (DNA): TGTGCCAGCAGCTTGGGAGCAGGAAACCAGCCCCCGCATTTT.

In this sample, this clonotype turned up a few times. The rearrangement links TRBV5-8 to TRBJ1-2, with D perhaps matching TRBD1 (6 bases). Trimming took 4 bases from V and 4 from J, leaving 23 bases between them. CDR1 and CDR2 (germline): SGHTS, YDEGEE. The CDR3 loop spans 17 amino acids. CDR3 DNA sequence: TGTGCCAGCAGCCCTCTTGTTACAGGGAGTTTTTTCTATGGCTACACCTTC. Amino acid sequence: CASSPLVTGSFFYGYTF.